This T cell receptor (beta chain) was obtained from a study of control samples from healthy donors and cancer patients. The CDR3 sequence is 14 residues long. V lost 2 bases, J lost 6 bases, and 13 bases lay in between. The germline gives CDR1 MNHEY, CDR2 SMNVEV (reference sequence). Here immunoSEQ multiplex PCR was the method, and the copy in TCRdb shows in-frame clones only, minus some. Of 150,000 to 200,000 clones in the sample, over 85% were seen once. The sequence was obtained from a man aged 30-40 years in good health. V and J are TRBV27 and TRBJ1-2, with D maybe TRBD1 (6 bases). The source material was blood. CDR3 region: CASSLLRGADGYTF. The DNA for the CDR3 is TGTGCCAGCAGTTTACTTAGGGGGGCCGATGGCTACACCTTC.